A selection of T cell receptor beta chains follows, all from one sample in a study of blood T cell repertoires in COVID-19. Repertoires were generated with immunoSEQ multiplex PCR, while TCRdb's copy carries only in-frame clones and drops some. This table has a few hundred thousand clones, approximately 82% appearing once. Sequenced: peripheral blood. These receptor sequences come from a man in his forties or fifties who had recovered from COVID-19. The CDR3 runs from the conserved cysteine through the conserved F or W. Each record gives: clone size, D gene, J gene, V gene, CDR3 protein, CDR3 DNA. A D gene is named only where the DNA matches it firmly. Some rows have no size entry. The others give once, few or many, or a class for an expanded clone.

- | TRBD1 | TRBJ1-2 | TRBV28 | CASSAPGTGTYGYTF | TGTGCCAGCAGTGCCCCCGGGACAGGGACCTATGGCTACACCTTC
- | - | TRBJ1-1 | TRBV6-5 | CASSSVPDTEAFF | TGTGCCAGCAGTTCGGTTCCGGACACTGAAGCTTTCTTT
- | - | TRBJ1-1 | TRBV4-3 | CASSHGGPEAFF | TGCGCCAGCAGCCATGGAGGCCCTGAAGCTTTCTTT
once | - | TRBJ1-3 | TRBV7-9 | CASSLDQNTIYF | TGTGCCAGCAGCTTAGACCAGAACACCATATATTTT
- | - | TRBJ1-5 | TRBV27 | CASTQDTYSNQPQHF | TGTGCCAGCACCCAAGACACCTATAGCAATCAGCCCCAGCATTTT
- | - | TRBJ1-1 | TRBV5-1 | CASRDRRDTEAFF | TGCGCCAGCAGGGACAGAAGGGACACTGAAGCTTTCTTT
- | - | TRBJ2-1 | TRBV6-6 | CASRSLTSSYNEQFF | TGTGCCAGCCGATCTCTAACTAGCTCCTACAATGAGCAGTTCTTC
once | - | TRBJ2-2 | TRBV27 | CASSVRTDGAGELFF | TGTGCCAGCAGTGTCCGGACGGACGGGGCCGGGGAGCTGTTTTTT
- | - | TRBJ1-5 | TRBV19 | CASTSLARQLSNQPQHF | TGTGCCAGTACCTCTCTCGCCAGGCAGCTGAGCAATCAGCCCCAGCATTTT
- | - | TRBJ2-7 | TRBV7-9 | CATESWEVYEQYF | TGTGCCACCGAGTCATGGGAGGTATACGAGCAGTACTTC
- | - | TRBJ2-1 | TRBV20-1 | CSASGRLRSGYNEQFF | TGCAGTGCTAGTGGACGGCTCCGGAGCGGCTACAATGAGCAGTTCTTC
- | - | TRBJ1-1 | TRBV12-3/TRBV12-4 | CASSLYVNTEAFF | TGTGCCAGCAGTTTATATGTGAACACTGAAGCTTTCTTT
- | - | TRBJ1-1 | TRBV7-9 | CASSLQVNTEAFF | TGTGCCAGCAGCTTACAGGTCAACACTGAAGCTTTCTTT
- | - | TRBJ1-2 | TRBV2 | CASLRQNYGYTF | TGTGCCAGCCTTAGACAGAACTATGGCTACACCTTC
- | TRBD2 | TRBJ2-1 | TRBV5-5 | CASSSPRGGLNEQFF | TGTGCCAGCAGCTCCCCCCGGGGAGGGCTGAATGAGCAGTTCTTC
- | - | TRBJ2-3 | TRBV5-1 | CASSFSGGTDTQYF | TGCGCCAGCAGCTTTTCAGGGGGCACAGATACGCAGTATTTT
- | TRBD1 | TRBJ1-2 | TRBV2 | CASSEADRVFTF | TGTGCCAGCAGTGAAGCGGACAGGGTATTCACCTTC
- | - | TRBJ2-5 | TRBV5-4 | CASSFEAGAPPQYF | TGTGCCAGCAGCTTCGAGGCGGGGGCCCCCCCCCAGTACTTC
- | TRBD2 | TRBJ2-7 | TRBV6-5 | CASSYRTSGSYEQYF | TGTGCCAGCAGTTACAGAACTAGCGGGAGTTACGAGCAGTACTTC
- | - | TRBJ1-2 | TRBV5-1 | CASSLHRAYGYTF | TGCGCCAGCAGCTTACACAGGGCCTATGGCTACACCTTC
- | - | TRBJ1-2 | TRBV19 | CASSSAWGGPMGYTF | TGTGCCAGTAGTTCCGCATGGGGCGGCCCTATGGGCTACACCTTC
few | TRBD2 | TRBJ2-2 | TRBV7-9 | CASSLSDKASGNTGELFF | TGTGCCAGCAGCTTATCCGACAAGGCTAGCGGCAACACCGGGGAGCTGTTTTTT
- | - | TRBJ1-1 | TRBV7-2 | CASSLDGEGMNTEAFF | TGTGCCAGCAGCTTAGATGGGGAGGGAATGAACACTGAAGCTTTCTTT
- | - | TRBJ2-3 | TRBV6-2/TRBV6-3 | CASSRSAGATDTQYF | TGTGCCAGCAGCCGATCGGCGGGGGCCACAGATACGCAGTATTTT
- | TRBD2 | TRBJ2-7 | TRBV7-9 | CASSLAGPREGFSYEQYF | TGTGCCAGCAGCTTAGCGGGTCCGCGGGAGGGGTTTTCCTACGAGCAGTACTTC
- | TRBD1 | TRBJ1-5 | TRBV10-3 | CAISEWGQSPNQPQHF | TGTGCCATCAGTGAGTGGGGACAGTCCCCAAATCAGCCCCAGCATTTT
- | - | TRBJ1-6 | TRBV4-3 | CASSQGPGSYNSPLHF | TGCGCCAGCAGCCAAGGGCCGGGCTCCTATAATTCACCCCTCCACTTT
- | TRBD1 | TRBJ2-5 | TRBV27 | CASSWTGQETQYF | TGTGCCAGCAGTTGGACAGGTCAAGAGACCCAGTACTTC
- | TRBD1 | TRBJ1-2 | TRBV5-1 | CASSLYDRDNGYTF | TGCGCCAGCAGCTTATATGACAGGGATAATGGCTACACCTTC
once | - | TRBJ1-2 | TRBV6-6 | CASSYERGYGYTF | TGTGCCAGCAGTTATGAACGGGGCTATGGCTACACCTTC
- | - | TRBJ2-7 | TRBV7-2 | CASSLAGGVTVYEQYF | TGTGCCAGCAGCTTAGCCGGGGGTGTGACGGTCTACGAGCAGTACTTC
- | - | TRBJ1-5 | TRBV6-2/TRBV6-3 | CASSPGQYQPQHF | TGTGCCAGCAGTCCCGGACAGTACCAGCCCCAGCATTTT
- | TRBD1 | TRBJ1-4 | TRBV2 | CASRRDREEKLFF | TGTGCCAGCAGGAGGGACAGGGAGGAGAAACTGTTTTTT
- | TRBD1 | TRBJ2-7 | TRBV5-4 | CASREAGTGFEQYF | TGTGCCAGCAGAGAGGCGGGGACAGGGTTTGAGCAGTACTTC
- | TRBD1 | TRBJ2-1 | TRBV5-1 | CASSGDSGNEQFF | TGCGCCAGCAGCGGGGACAGCGGAAATGAGCAGTTCTTC
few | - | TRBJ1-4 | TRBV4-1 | CASSQDRGTTNEKLFF | TGCGCCAGCAGCCAAGATCGAGGGACTACTAATGAAAAACTGTTTTTT
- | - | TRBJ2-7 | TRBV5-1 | CASSSGNYEQYF | TGCGCCAGCAGCTCGGGAAACTACGAGCAGTACTTC
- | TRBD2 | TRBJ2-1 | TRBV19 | CASSPSGTSGYNEQFF | TGTGCCAGTAGTCCTTCCGGGACTAGCGGTTACAATGAGCAGTTCTTC
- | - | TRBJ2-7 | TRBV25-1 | CASSAGIGYEQYF | TGTGCCAGCAGTGCAGGGATAGGCTACGAGCAGTACTTC
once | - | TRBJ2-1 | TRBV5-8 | CASSLVAAYNEQFF | TGTGCCAGCAGCTTGGTTGCAGCCTACAATGAGCAGTTCTTC
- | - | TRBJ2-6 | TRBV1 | CTSSQGSAGDSGANVLTF | TGCACCAGCAGCCAAGGTTCGGCAGGGGACTCTGGGGCCAACGTCCTGACTTTC
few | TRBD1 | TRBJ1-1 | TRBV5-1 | CASRVTGGLGNTEAFF | TGCGCCAGCAGAGTAACAGGGGGCCTGGGGAACACTGAAGCTTTCTTT
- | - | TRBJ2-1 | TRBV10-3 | CAISELSRGNEQFF | TGTGCCATCAGTGAGCTTAGCAGGGGAAATGAGCAGTTCTTC
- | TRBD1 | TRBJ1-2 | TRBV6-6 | CASSFTGQGARGYTF | TGTGCCAGCAGTTTTACGGGACAGGGGGCGCGTGGCTACACCTTC
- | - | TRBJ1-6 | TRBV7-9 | CASSLRDRSYNSPLHF | TGTGCCAGCAGCTTGCGCGATCGGTCCTATAATTCACCCCTCCACTTT
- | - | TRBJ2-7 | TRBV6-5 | CASSSTWGREQYF | TGTGCCAGCAGTTCGACGTGGGGGAGGGAGCAGTACTTC
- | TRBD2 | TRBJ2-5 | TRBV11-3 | CASSLGSGSQETQYF | TGTGCCAGCAGCTTAGGGAGCGGGAGCCAAGAGACCCAGTACTTC
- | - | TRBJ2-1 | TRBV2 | CASIEPRTAYSYNEQFF | TGTGCCAGCATCGAGCCGAGGACAGCTTACTCCTACAATGAGCAGTTCTTC
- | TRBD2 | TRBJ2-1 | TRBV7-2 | CASSFSGVGYNEQFF | TGTGCCAGCAGCTTTAGCGGGGTGGGGTACAATGAGCAGTTCTTC
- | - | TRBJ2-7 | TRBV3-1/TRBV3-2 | CASRPPGGGAAEQYF | TGTGCCAGCAGACCGCCGGGTGGGGGGGCGGCAGAGCAGTACTTC
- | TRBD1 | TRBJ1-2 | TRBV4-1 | CASSQEGQGADSGYTF | TGCGCCAGCAGCCAAGAGGGGCAGGGGGCTGACAGTGGCTACACCTTC
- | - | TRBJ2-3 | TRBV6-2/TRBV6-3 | CASSYPGDTQYF | TGTGCCAGCAGTTACCCCGGGGATACGCAGTATTTT